A single sample is the source of the 27 T cell receptor beta chains below, sequenced in a study of technical replicates of blood from a handful of donors. Produced via immunoSEQ multiplex PCR; TCRdb's table is partial and in-frame only. Among 75,000 to 95,000 clones listed, just under 95% were seen once. Material: T cells isolated from PBMCs. The source of these receptors is a human donor in good health.

This clone has a single count. The chain couples TRBV27 to TRBJ1-6, with D perhaps TRBD1 (6 bases). The CDR3 spans 16 residues. In germline, CDR1 is MNHEY, CDR2 SMNVEV (reference sequence). V dropped 3 bases and J dropped 5 bases, with 14 bases sitting between them. CDR3: CASSFGGAPNNSPLHF. CDR3 sequence (DNA): TGTGCCAGCAGTTTTGGGGGGGCCCCCAATAATTCACCCCTCCACTTT.

This clone was observed a single time. The chain joins TRBV4-2 to TRBJ1-1; D ambiguous. Germline CDR1 and CDR2: LGHNA and YNFKEQ. V lost 1 base, J lost 5 bases, and 14 bases lay in between. CDR3 size: 15 residues. The CDR3 is CASSQGFERVTEAFF. DNA for the CDR3: TGTGCCAGCAGCCAAGGGTTCGAGCGTGTAACTGAAGCTTTCTTT.

The chain has TRBV6-1 and TRBJ2-2; 9 bases are shared with TRBD1. Germline CDR1 MNHNS, CDR2 SASEGT. CDR3 size: 15 residues. V shed 7 bases, J shed 6 bases, and the junction held 9 bases outside the gene matches. For the CDR3, the DNA is TGTGCCAGCACCGGTGGGGACAGGGCCCCCGGGGAGCTGTTTTTT. Translation: CASTGGDRAPGELFF.

The chain links TRBV2 to TRBJ1-5; D is possibly TRBD1 (5 bases). Germline CDR1 is SNHLY and CDR2 is FYNNEI. Trimming pared 3 bases from V and 7 bases from J, leaving 7 bases between. The CDR3 sequence is 12 residues long. CDR3 protein: CASSEQGQPQHF. CDR3 sequence (DNA): TGTGCCAGCAGTGAGCAGGGACAGCCCCAGCATTTT.

V and J are TRBV30 and TRBJ2-5; weak D call: TRBD2 (5 bases). The CDR3 extends over 15 amino acids. Germline CDR1 is GTSNPN and CDR2 is SVGIG (reference sequence). The V end was cut by 1 base, the J end by 2 bases, with 14 bases between. CDR3 DNA: TGTGCCTGGAGTGGAGGGAGACAAGGACAAGAGACCCAGTACTTC. This translates into CAWSGGRQGQETQYF.

The chain is built from TRBV7-6 and TRBJ1-2, with TRBD1 matching over 9 bases. From germline, CDR1 is SGHVS and CDR2 FNYEAQ. The CDR3 runs 16 residues. V dropped 5 bases and J dropped 0; count of bases not matched to a gene: 7. CDR3 DNA: TGTGCCAGCAGCCCGGACAGGGGAGTTCCTAACTATGGCTACACCTTC. Translating it yields CASSPDRGVPNYGYTF. The full variable domain, in which reference TRBV7-6 and TRBJ1-2 provide the parts outside the CDR3, is GAGVSQSPRYKVTKRGQDVALRCDPISGHVSLYWYRQALGQGPEFLTYFNYEAQQDKSGLPNDRFSAERPEGSISTLTIQRTEQRDSAMYRCASSPDRGVPNYGYTFGSGTRLTVV.

The J gene is TRBJ2-1, the V gene TRBV4-1; D is possibly TRBD2 (6 bases). CDR3 length equals 15 residues. CDR1 MGHRA and CDR2 YSYEKL come from the germline V gene. V lost 3 bases to trimming and J lost 2 bases, with 11 bases between them. The CDR3: CASSHGREAYNEQFF. The CDR3 bases are TGCGCCAGCAGCCATGGCAGGGAGGCCTACAATGAGCAGTTCTTC.

J is TRBJ1-1 and V is TRBV20-1, with a tentative D call TRBD1 (5 bases). The CDR3 is 11 amino acids. In germline, CDR1 is DFQATT, CDR2 SNEGSKA (reference sequence). V gave up 2 bases and J gave up 10 bases, with 11 bases separating them. Here the CDR3 DNA reads TGCAGTGCTAGACGGGGGGGTGGAGCTTTCTTT. Its protein is CSARRGGGAFF.

CDR3 amino acids: CASSQVYPSGANVLTF. For the CDR3, the DNA is TGCGCCAGCAGCCAAGTCTACCCCTCTGGGGCCAACGTCCTGACTTTC. This chain joins TRBV4-1 and TRBJ2-6, with D uncertain. Germline V gene lookup returns CDR1 MGHRA and CDR2 YSYEKL. The CDR3 is made up of 16 amino acids. Trimming cost V 1 base and J 0 bases, with 7 bases left between them.

This chain uses TRBV19 with TRBJ1-1; 10 bases map to TRBD1. CDR3 length: 14 residues. With V trimmed by 5 bases and J by 10 bases, 10 bases remained unmatched. Germline V gene lookup returns CDR1 LNHDA and CDR2 SQIVND (reference sequence). The CDR3 is CASSHPRQGAGAFF. The CDR3 region has the DNA TGTGCCAGTAGTCATCCCAGACAGGGGGCCGGAGCTTTCTTT. Using reference TRBV19 and TRBJ1-1 for the parts outside the CDR3, the full variable domain is DGGITQSPKYLFRKEGQNVTLSCEQNLNHDAMYWYRQDPGQGLRLIYYSQIVNDFQKGDIAEGYSVSREKKESFPLTVTSAQKNPTAFYLCASSHPRQGAGAFFGQGTRLTVV.

The J gene is TRBJ2-1, the V gene TRBV9; perhaps TRBD1 as D (5 bases). The CDR3 consists of 13 residues. V was pared by 3 bases and J by 8 bases, with 12 bases between. Germline-derived CDR1 and CDR2 are SGDLS and YYNGEE. As DNA, the CDR3 is TGTGCCAGCAGCGGTAGGGGTCCCGATGAGCAGTTCTTC. The encoded protein is CASSGRGPDEQFF. Full variable domain (missing parts from reference TRBV9 and TRBJ2-1): DSGVTQTPKHLITATGQRVTLRCSPRSGDLSVYWYQQSLDQGLQFLIQYYNGEERAKGNILERFSAQQFPDLHSELNLSSLELGDSALYFCASSGRGPDEQFFGPGTRLTVL.

The chain uses TRBV7-6 and TRBJ1-2, with 8 bases matching TRBD1. Germline V lookup: CDR1 SGHVS, CDR2 FNYEAQ. V trimming: 5 bases; J trimming: 2 bases; junction bases outside the gene matches: 4. This CDR3 has 14 residues. As DNA, the CDR3 is TGTGCCAGCAGCCCAGGGGGCGCGAACTATGGCTACACCTTC. This gives the protein CASSPGGANYGYTF.

The gene calls are TRBV5-4 and TRBJ2-2; 14 bases line up with TRBD2. Germline V lookup: CDR1 SGHNT, CDR2 YYREEE (reference sequence). The V and J ends lost 4 bases and 7 bases, in that order; junction bases with no gene match: 9. The CDR3 spans 17 residues. CDR3 in amino acids: CASSPRLAGGPGGELFF. The CDR3 DNA follows: TGTGCCAGCAGCCCGAGACTAGCGGGAGGGCCGGGCGGGGAGCTGTTTTTT.

This rearrangement joins TRBV19 to TRBJ1-1; 7 nucleotides align to TRBD1. CDR1 is LNHDA, CDR2 SQIVND, per germline (reference sequence). The V segment lost 4 bases and the J segment 8 bases; nucleotides outside the gene matches: 13. The CDR3 runs 15 residues. The CDR3 region is CASSKGQPSPGEAFF. In DNA form, the CDR3 reads TGTGCCAGTAGTAAGGGACAGCCCTCTCCTGGGGAAGCTTTCTTT.

CDR3 nucleotide sequence: TGTGCCACGGTAACGACGACAGGGGACACGCAGTATTTT. It is translated as CATVTTTGDTQYF. V is TRBV2 and J is TRBJ2-3; TRBD1 matches 8 bases. V lost 10 bases and J lost 9; bases outside the gene matches: 12. Germline-derived CDR1 and CDR2 are SNHLY and FYNNEI. The CDR3 runs to 13 residues.

The V gene is TRBV4-2, the J gene TRBJ2-7; the D gene is possibly TRBD1 (6 bases). Per germline, CDR1 LGHNA and CDR2 YNFKEQ. V lost 0 bases and J lost 2, with 14 bases in between. This CDR3 spans 16 amino acids. CDR3 region: CASSQDRGTSAYEQYF. CDR3 in DNA: TGTGCCAGCAGCCAAGATAGGGGGACGTCCGCCTACGAGCAGTACTTC.

This clone was seen once. The gene calls are TRBV5-4 and TRBJ2-3; D gene ambiguous. CDR1 is SGHNT and CDR2 is YYREEE in the germline V gene (reference sequence). CDR3 size: 13 residues. V was shortened by 4 bases and J by 0 bases, with 6 bases between the two germline ends. The CDR3 here is CASSPQSTDTQYF. Here the CDR3 DNA reads TGTGCCAGCAGCCCCCAGAGCACAGATACGCAGTATTTT.

V usage is TRBV2 and J usage is TRBJ1-4, with 8 positions matching TRBD1. Germline V gene lookup returns CDR1 SNHLY and CDR2 FYNNEI. The CDR3 runs to 16 residues. V lost 5 bases and J lost 7; bases outside the gene matches: 12. CDR3 coding DNA: TGTGCCAGCAGTATCCTACAGACAGGGGTCGGTGAAAAACTGTTTTTT. It is translated as CASSILQTGVGEKLFF.

J is TRBJ2-7 and V is TRBV4-1; no firm D call. Germline CDR1 MGHRA, CDR2 YSYEKL. The CDR3 runs 12 residues. Trimming cost V 0 bases and J 5 bases, with 5 bases left between them. The CDR3 nucleotides read TGCGCCAGCAGCCAAGACGCGAACGAGCAGTACTTC. This codes for CASSQDANEQYF.

This clone was counted a few times. The chain joins TRBV7-9 to TRBJ1-1; no reliable D call. This CDR3 spans 10 amino acids. With 6 bases removed from V and 8 bases from J, the gap between germline ends came to 7 bases. Germline CDR1 reads SEHNR; CDR2 reads FQNEAQ (reference sequence). In DNA form, the CDR3 reads TGTGCCAGCAGGTCCTTAGAAGCTTTCTTT. This codes for CASRSLEAFF. The full variable domain, its missing parts supplied by reference TRBV7-9 and TRBJ1-1, is DTGVSQNPRHKITKRGQNVTFRCDPISEHNRLYWYRQTLGQGPEFLTYFQNEAQLEKSRLLSDRFSAERPKGSFSTLEIQRTEQGDSAMYLCASRSLEAFFGQGTRLTVV.

The genes are TRBV5-1 and TRBJ1-2; D may be TRBD1 (5 bases). The CDR3 length is 14 residues. V dropped 4 bases and J dropped 6 bases, with 16 bases sitting between them. In germline, CDR1 is SGHRS, CDR2 YFSETQ. This CDR3 is CASSPGGAEHGYTF. CDR3 bases: TGCGCCAGCAGCCCGGGTGGGGCTGAACATGGCTACACCTTC.

V gene TRBV6-5 combines with J gene TRBJ1-1; tentatively, D is TRBD1 (6 bases). This CDR3 contains 11 residues. V gave up 4 bases and J gave up 10 bases, with 10 bases separating them. Germline V lookup: CDR1 MNHEY, CDR2 SVGAGI. CDR3 loop: CASSLGGPAFF. In nucleotides, the CDR3 is TGTGCCAGCAGTTTGGGGGGGCCAGCTTTCTTT.

This chain uses TRBV7-8 with TRBJ1-5; perhaps TRBD1 as D (5 bases). Trimming cost V 8 bases and J 7 bases, with 12 bases left between them. This CDR3 is 12 amino acids long. CDR1 is SGHVS, CDR2 FQNEAQ, per germline. Here the CDR3 DNA reads TGTGCCAGCGGGCAGGGTGGACAGCCCCAGCATTTT. This gives the protein CASGQGGQPQHF.

CDR3 sequence (DNA): TGCGCCAGCAGCTTGGGCGGGGGCGCGACAGATACGCAGTATTTT. It yields the protein CASSLGGGATDTQYF. The V and J genes are TRBV5-1 and TRBJ2-3; weak D call: TRBD2 (7 bases). Germline V lookup: CDR1 SGHRS, CDR2 YFSETQ. This CDR3 region has 15 residues. The V end lost 0 bases, the J end lost 3 bases, and 11 bases lay between the germline ends.

V gene TRBV5-4 combines with J gene TRBJ2-7; TRBD1 agrees at 8 bases. V shed 0 bases, J shed 7 bases, and the junction held 12 bases outside the gene matches. The CDR3 runs 16 residues. Germline CDR1 is SGHNT and CDR2 is YYREEE (reference sequence). The CDR3 region is CASSLAQGASFQEQYF. The CDR3 nucleotides read TGTGCCAGCAGCTTGGCCCAGGGGGCGTCCTTTCAGGAGCAGTACTTC.

The chain is built from TRBV7-8 and TRBJ2-7, with 10 bases fitting TRBD2. The CDR3 sequence is 16 residues long. Germline V gene data show CDR1 as SGHVS and CDR2 as FQNEAQ. V shed 4 bases and J 3 bases; nucleotides not matched to a gene: 9. In nucleotides, the CDR3 is TGTGCCAGCAGCTACCCCGGGACTAGCGACCTCTACGAGCAGTACTTC. Amino acids: CASSYPGTSDLYEQYF.

The chain uses TRBV7-9 and TRBJ1-1; 7 nucleotides match TRBD1. This CDR3 contains 13 residues. V was clipped by 5 bases and J by 4 bases; unmatched bases: 4. Looked up from germline, CDR1 is SEHNR and CDR2 is FQNEAQ (reference sequence). The CDR3 sequence: CASSPQGSTEAFF. CDR3 sequence (DNA): TGTGCCAGCAGCCCACAGGGGAGCACTGAAGCTTTCTTT.